This TCR beta chain was obtained from a study of human T cells and chemical hapten exposure. Study-level information: Once 0.01% DPC had been applied to the upper back by patch test, readings were taken at 6 days.

A few counts support this clonotype. The time point is: patch test 2, 6 weeks after DPC sensitization. The sample's treatment: therapeutic diphenylcyclopropenone sensitization with weekly scalp DPC. Blood was collected ahead of every patch test applied. In TCRdb, the RACE reads were re-called with MiXCR into one record per CDR3 protein. The table lists around 360,000 distinct CDR3 sequences, under 6.5% of them singletons. V lost 2 bases, J lost 6 bases, and 10 bases stayed unmatched. Germline loops: CDR1 KGHSH, CDR2 LQKENI. This CDR3 is 16 amino acids long. The chain links TRBV18 to TRBJ2-5; 9 nucleotides match TRBD2. The sequenced sample was whole blood, obtained in connection with sensitization to the hapten diphenylcyclopropenone (DPC). The clonotype originates from a woman aged 18-30 years with alopecia areata. Some clones in this sample may be carry-over from other donors' samples. CDR3 DNA sequence: TGTGCCAGCTCACCAAGTGTTGCAGCGGGGGGAAAGACCCAGTACTTC. Protein sequence: CASSPSVAAGGKTQYF.